One sample yielded the 20 T cell receptor beta chains listed below, sequenced in a study of blood T cell repertoires in COVID-19. Measured with immunoSEQ multiplex PCR; TCRdb has only the in-frame clones, and not every one. The sample yields approximately 250,000 clones, 80% to 90% seen once. The sequenced material came from PBMCs or T cells enriched from blood (not recorded which). These TCRs come from a woman between 40 and 50 years old who had been exposed to COVID-19.

The genes are TRBV12-3 or TRBV12-4 and TRBJ2-1, with a weak D call TRBD2 (7 bases). The CDR3 contains 11 residues. The ends were cut back, 8 bases at V and 13 bases at J, with 15 bases in the middle. CDR3 in DNA: TGTGCCAGCTCAAGCCGGGGGGCCCAGTTCTTC. Residues: CASSSRGAQFF.

The count of this clone is one. This sequence joins TRBV7-9 and TRBJ1-3, with 8 bases fitting TRBD1. The CDR3 has 14 amino acids. Germline V gene lookup returns CDR1 SEHNR and CDR2 FQNEAQ (reference sequence). V shed 4 bases, J shed 4 bases, and the junction held 3 bases outside the gene matches. The CDR3 DNA reads as TGTGCCAGCAGCTCGACAGGGGCAGGAAACACCATATATTTT. Translated, it gives CASSSTGAGNTIYF.

On this clone: Compared with germline, one end of the junction differs, possibly owing to a read error. The rearrangement links TRBV5-1 to TRBJ2-5; TRBD1 matches at 8 bases. The germline V gene encodes CDR1 SGHRS and CDR2 YFSETQ. The CDR3 totals 16 residues. The DNA for the CDR3 is TGTGCCAGCAGCTTGTTCGGCAGGGGGCCTCAAGAGACCCAGTACTTC. The encoded protein is CASSLFGRGPQETQYF.

J is TRBJ1-2 and V is TRBV9, with 9 bases matching TRBD1. The CDR3 is 16 amino acids. Germline loops: CDR1 SGDLS, CDR2 YYNGEE. J gave up 2 bases and V 0 bases, and 5 bases lay outside the gene matches. The CDR3 DNA reads TGTGCCAGCAGCGTAGGGGGGACAGGGAAGAACTATGGCTACACCTTC. It codes for CASSVGGTGKNYGYTF.

This chain uses TRBV7-8 with TRBJ2-1, with D perhaps matching TRBD2 (5 bases). The germline gives CDR1 SGHVS, CDR2 FQNEAQ. The V end lost 0 bases, the J end lost 0 bases, and 12 bases lay between the germline ends. The CDR3 spans 17 residues. Here the CDR3 DNA reads TGTGCCAGCAGCTTAGCGCCGGGGTTAAGCTCCTACAATGAGCAGTTCTTC. As protein: CASSLAPGLSSYNEQFF.

Here the CDR3 DNA reads TGTGCCACCGTCCCCGACTTTGGGTGGGTGAACACTGAAGCTTTCTTT. It codes for CATVPDFGWVNTEAFF. The chain combines TRBV15 with TRBJ1-1; D not resolved. Germline V gene sequence: CDR1 LNHNV, CDR2 YYDKDF (reference sequence). The V end was cut by 8 bases, the J end by 0 bases, with 19 bases between. This CDR3 comprises 16 residues. The full variable domain, rest sourced from reference TRBV15 and TRBJ1-1, is DAMVIQNPRYQVTQFGKPVTLSCSQTLNHNVMYWYQQKSSQAPKLLFHYYDKDFNNEADTPDNFQSRRPNTSFCFLDIRSPGLGDTAMYLCATVPDFGWVNTEAFFGQGTRLTVV.

This chain links TRBV6-5 with TRBJ1-2; unclear D gene. Per the germline V gene, CDR1 is MNHEY and CDR2 is SVGAGI. The CDR3 runs to 15 residues. V dropped 8 bases and J dropped 1 base, with 17 bases sitting between them. CDR3 region: CASGSRGHFNYGYTF. The CDR3 coding sequence is TGTGCCAGCGGAAGCCGGGGTCACTTTAACTATGGCTACACCTTC.

V is TRBV5-4 and J is TRBJ2-2; 7 nucleotides agree with TRBD2. This CDR3 has 16 residues. With 0 bases clipped from V and 0 bases from J, the junction kept 2 bases outside the gene matches. Germline V gene lookup returns CDR1 SGHNT and CDR2 YYREEE (reference sequence). Written as DNA, the CDR3 is TGTGCCAGCAGCTTGGGGGGAGGGGCGAACACCGGGGAGCTGTTTTTT. Translating gives CASSLGGGANTGELFF.

V gene TRBV2 combines with J gene TRBJ2-2; tentative D call: TRBD2 (6 bases). The germline V gene encodes CDR1 SNHLY and CDR2 FYNNEI. The CDR3 has 15 amino acids. Between the trimmed V and J ends, which lost 8 bases and 1 base, there was a span of 14 bases. CDR3 sequence (DNA): TGTGCCAGCGGGGATCGGGGGTGGAACACCGGGGAGCTGTTTTTT. Its translation is CASGDRGWNTGELFF.

This chain joins TRBV27 and TRBJ1-1, with D unresolved. CDR1 and CDR2 (germline): MNHEY, SMNVEV (reference sequence). Deletions cut 0 bases from V and 1 base from J, with 6 bases between. The CDR3 consists of 14 residues. The CDR3 nucleotides read TGTGCCAGCAGTTTATCCAGATCGAACACTGAAGCTTTCTTT. Protein product: CASSLSRSNTEAFF.

This sequence joins TRBV30 and TRBJ1-3; D not resolved. Germline V gives CDR1 GTSNPN, CDR2 SVGIG (reference sequence). The CDR3 consists of 12 residues. The V gene lost 5 bases and the J gene lost 4 bases, with 9 bases spanning the gap. In DNA form, the CDR3 reads TGTGCCTGGGTTACCGCGGGAAACACCATATATTTT. Encoded protein: CAWVTAGNTIYF.

This clone showed up just once. The genes are TRBV15 and TRBJ1-2; 7 bases are a match to TRBD1. From germline, CDR1 is LNHNV and CDR2 YYDKDF (reference sequence). This CDR3 comprises 17 residues. V gave up 3 bases and J gave up 0 bases; unmatched junction bases: 10. CDR3 sequence: CATSRDFIQGTNYGYTF. For the CDR3, the DNA is TGTGCCACCAGCAGGGACTTTATACAGGGGACTAACTATGGCTACACCTTC.

The V gene is TRBV5-4, the J gene TRBJ1-6, with D hard to call. The germline CDR1 and CDR2 sequences are SGHNT and YYREEE (reference sequence). The CDR3 is made up of 13 amino acids. Trimming cost V 4 bases and J 4 bases, with 6 bases left between them. CDR3 sequence (DNA): TGTGCCAGCAGCCCAACTTATAATTCACCCCTCCACTTT. As protein: CASSPTYNSPLHF.

A note on this clone: An end of the junction does not agree with germline; a read error may underlie this. The chain links TRBV5-1 to TRBJ2-2; 12 bases are shared with TRBD1. The V gene's germline CDR1 is SGHRS and CDR2 YFSETQ. This CDR3 contains 17 residues. CDR3 nucleotide sequence: TGTGCCAGCAGCTTGGCTAAGGGACAGGGGGCCACCGGGGAGCTGTTTTTT. Translating gives CASSLAKGQGATGELFF.

This clone was detected a few times. The rearrangement links TRBV4-2 to TRBJ1-2, with D tentatively TRBD1 (6 bases). The CDR3 spans 15 residues. The germline CDR1 and CDR2 sequences are LGHNA and YNFKEQ. With 0 bases removed from V and 0 bases from J, the gap between germline ends came to 8 bases. CDR3 sequence (DNA): TGTGCCAGCAGCCAAGATAGGGGGACTAACTATGGCTACACCTTC. It yields the protein CASSQDRGTNYGYTF.

This clone was detected once. The rearrangement links TRBV3-1 (or the pseudogene TRBV3-2) to TRBJ1-2; possibly TRBD1 for D (5 bases). CDR3 length: 12 residues. Trimming left V 4 bases short and J 8 bases short, with 11 bases between. CDR1 and CDR2 (germline): LGHDT, YNNKEL (reference sequence). The CDR3, as DNA: TGTGCCAGCAGCCCTGGGGGGGTAGGCTACACCTTC. It yields the protein CASSPGGVGYTF.

J is TRBJ2-1 and V is TRBV19, with TRBD1 identical over 7 bases. Germline CDR1 LNHDA, CDR2 SQIVND (reference sequence). The length of the CDR3 is 14 residues. J gave up 6 bases and V 5 bases, and 7 bases lay outside the gene matches. The CDR3 protein is CASSSTGVGNEQFF. The CDR3 DNA follows: TGTGCCAGTAGTTCCACAGGGGTTGGCAATGAGCAGTTCTTC.

J is TRBJ2-2 and V is TRBV5-1, with TRBD2 identical over 8 bases. CDR1 SGHRS and CDR2 YFSETQ come from the germline V gene. CDR3 size: 17 residues. The V gene end was trimmed by 4 bases and the J gene end by 7 bases; junction bases not matched to a gene: 15. In DNA, the CDR3 is TGCGCCAGCAGCCGCGGACTAGCAACAGTTTCCGGCGGGGAGCTGTTTTTT. Translating it yields CASSRGLATVSGGELFF.

This chain uses TRBV4-3 with TRBJ1-1; 7 bases agree with TRBD1. CDR1 and CDR2 (germline): LGHNA, YSLEER. V trimming: 5 bases; J trimming: 3 bases; junction bases outside the gene matches: 6. This CDR3 is 14 amino acids long. This CDR3 is CASSSGTEDTEAFF. The CDR3, as DNA: TGCGCCAGCAGCTCCGGGACAGAGGACACTGAAGCTTTCTTT.

This clone was counted once. The chain is built from TRBV19 and TRBJ1-6, with D maybe TRBD1 (6 bases). The CDR3 is 15 amino acids. Trimming pared 10 bases from V and 9 bases from J, leaving 22 bases between. From germline, CDR1 is LNHDA and CDR2 SQIVND (reference sequence). The CDR3 region has the DNA TGTGCCACCCGGGGACACACGATTGGCGGTTCACCCCTCCACTTT. As protein: CATRGHTIGGSPLHF.